The TCR beta chain under discussion was sequenced for a study of blood T cell repertoires in COVID-19. Study context: The United States, Italy and Spain provided the acute and convalescent COVID-19 samples.

Those enrolled, adults aged roughly 18 to 89 years, came from around 24 US areas. Profiled with immunoSEQ multiplex PCR; TCRdb holds only in-frame clones, not every one. The sample includes 200,000 to 250,000 clones, more than 80% of them seen just once. This CDR3 spans 13 amino acids. V gave up 5 bases and J gave up 0 bases, with 5 bases separating them. The germline V gene has CDR1 LNHNV and CDR2 YYDKDF (reference sequence). This receptor was taken from a middle-aged man who had been exposed to COVID-19. Sequencing used PBMCs or T cells enriched from blood (not recorded which). The chain uses TRBV15 and TRBJ1-3; D not certain. CDR3 loop: CATSEISGNTIYF. As DNA, the CDR3 is TGTGCCACCAGCGAGATCTCTGGAAACACCATATATTTT.